The clone carrying this T cell receptor beta chain was picked up one time. In the source study's methods: Amplified reference gene primers provided the basis for estimating nucleated cell counts. Clones were read by immunoSEQ multiplex PCR, and TCRdb kept only the in-frame ones, dropping some. The DNA was the basis for D and trimming; V, J and clone size are from that table. The sample has approximately 270,000 clones, about 85% seen once. This entry is derived from a study of blood T cell repertoires in COVID-19. Study as a whole: There were acute and convalescent COVID-19 samples, and they came from the United States, Italy and Spain. PBMCs, B-cell-depleted T cells, or T cells were the source of the cDNA or gDNA that made up the material.

Germline V gives CDR1 MNHEY, CDR2 SVGAGI. This CDR3 has 16 residues. Trimming took off 2 bases at V and 7 bases at J, with 15 bases between the two ends. The sequenced sample was peripheral blood. The source is a man aged 18-30 years with active or convalescent COVID-19. The chain uses TRBV6-5 and TRBJ1-6; D remains unclear. The CDR3 nucleotides read TGTGCCAGCAGTTACCAGAAACAAGTATGGAATTCACCCCTCCACTTT. Protein sequence: CASSYQKQVWNSPLHF.